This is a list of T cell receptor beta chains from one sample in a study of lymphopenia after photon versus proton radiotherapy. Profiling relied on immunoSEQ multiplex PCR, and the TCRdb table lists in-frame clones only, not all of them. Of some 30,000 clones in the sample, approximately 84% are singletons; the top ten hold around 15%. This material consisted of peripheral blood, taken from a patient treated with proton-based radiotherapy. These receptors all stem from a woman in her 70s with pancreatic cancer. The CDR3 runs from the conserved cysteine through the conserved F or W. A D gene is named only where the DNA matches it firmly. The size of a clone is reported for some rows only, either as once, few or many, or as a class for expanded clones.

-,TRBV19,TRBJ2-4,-,CASSIGQGAVAKNIQYF,TGTGCCAGTAGTATCGGGCAGGGAGCAGTGGCCAAAAACATTCAGTACTTC
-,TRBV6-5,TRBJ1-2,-,CASTIGGRSNYGYTF,TGTGCCAGCACGATAGGGGGGCGGAGTAACTATGGCTACACCTTC
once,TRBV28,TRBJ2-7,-,CASSRYGATYEQYF,TGTGCCAGCAGTCGTTACGGGGCCACCTACGAGCAGTACTTC
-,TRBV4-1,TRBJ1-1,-,CASSHTPGALNTEAFF,TGCGCCAGCAGCCATACCCCAGGGGCGCTGAACACTGAAGCTTTCTTT
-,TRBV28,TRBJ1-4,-,CASSPPASTNEKLFF,TGTGCCAGCAGCCCTCCGGCCTCAACTAATGAAAAACTGTTTTTT
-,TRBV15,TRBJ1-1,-,CATSREVNTEAFF,TGTGCCACCAGCAGAGAAGTGAACACTGAAGCTTTCTTT
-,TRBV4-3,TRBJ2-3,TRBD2,CASSQGPPGTSGRTDTQYF,TGCGCCAGCAGCCAGGGCCCCCCTGGGACTAGCGGACGGACTGATACGCAGTATTTT
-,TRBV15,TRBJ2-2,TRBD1,CATSRDPGGHTGELFF,TGTGCCACCAGCAGAGATCCAGGGGGTCACACCGGGGAGCTGTTTTTT
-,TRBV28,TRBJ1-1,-,CASSLWGPDTEAFF,TGTGCCAGCAGTTTGTGGGGGCCGGACACTGAAGCTTTCTTT
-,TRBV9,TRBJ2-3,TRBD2,CASSAGLAGLPSTDTQYF,TGTGCCAGCAGCGCCGGACTAGCGGGGCTGCCTAGCACAGATACGCAGTATTTT
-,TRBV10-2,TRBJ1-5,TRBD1,CASSEWGTGDSAQHF,TGCGCCAGCAGTGAGTGGGGGACAGGGGATTCGGCCCAGCATTTT
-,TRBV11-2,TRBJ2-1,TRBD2,CASSRTSGVTYNEQFF,TGTGCCAGCAGCCGGACTAGCGGGGTAACCTACAATGAGCAGTTCTTC
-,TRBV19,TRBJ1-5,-,CASSSQGEIYQPQHF,TGTGCCAGTAGTAGCCAAGGGGAGATTTATCAGCCCCAGCATTTT
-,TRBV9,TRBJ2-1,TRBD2,CASSVGPGQRGYNEQFF,TGTGCCAGCAGCGTAGGTCCTGGCCAGCGGGGCTACAATGAGCAGTTCTTC
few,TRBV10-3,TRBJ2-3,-,CAISETDTQYF,TGTGCCATCAGTGAAACAGATACGCAGTATTTT
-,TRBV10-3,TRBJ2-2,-,CATCPGGVYTGELFF,TGTGCCACCTGCCCCGGGGGCGTATACACCGGGGAGCTGTTTTTT
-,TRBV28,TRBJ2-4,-,CASSLAQGGNIQYF,TGTGCCAGCAGTTTAGCGCAGGGGGGGAACATTCAGTACTTC
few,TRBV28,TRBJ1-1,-,CASSLGGAGTEAFF,TGTGCCAGCAGTTTAGGGGGGGCCGGCACTGAAGCTTTCTTT
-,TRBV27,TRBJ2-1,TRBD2,CASASSGSTPHEQFF,TGTGCCAGCGCCTCTAGCGGGAGTACTCCCCATGAGCAGTTCTTC
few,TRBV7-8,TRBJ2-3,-,CASSSDTQYF,TGTGCCAGCAGCTCAGATACGCAGTATTTT
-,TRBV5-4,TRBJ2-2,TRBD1,CASSRADRVNGELFF,TGTGCCAGCAGCAGGGCCGACAGGGTGAACGGGGAGCTGTTTTTT
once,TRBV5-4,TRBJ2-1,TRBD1,CASSGRDSDEQFF,TGTGCCAGCAGCGGCCGGGACAGCGATGAGCAGTTCTTC
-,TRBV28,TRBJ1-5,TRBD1,CASRKDRARLINQPQHF,TGTGCCAGCAGAAAGGACAGGGCTCGTCTTATCAATCAGCCCCAGCATTTT
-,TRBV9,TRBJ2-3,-,CASSAGRIHDTDTQYF,TGTGCCAGCAGCGCCGGTCGCATTCATGACACAGATACGCAGTATTTT
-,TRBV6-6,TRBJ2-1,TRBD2,CASSYLAGAEQFF,TGTGCCAGCAGTTATTTAGCGGGAGCTGAGCAGTTCTTC
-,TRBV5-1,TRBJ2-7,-,CASSWGGDINSYEQYF,TGCGCCAGCAGCTGGGGAGGGGACATAAACTCCTACGAGCAGTACTTC
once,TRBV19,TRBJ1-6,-,CASSPDSWSPLHF,TGTGCCAGTAGCCCGGACAGCTGGTCACCCCTCCACTTT
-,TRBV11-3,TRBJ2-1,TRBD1,CASSLQGQASYNEQFF,TGTGCCAGCAGCTTACAGGGACAGGCCTCCTACAATGAGCAGTTCTTC
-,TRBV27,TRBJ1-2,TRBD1,CAGGFYRDRESLYGYTF,TGTGCCGGGGGTTTCTACCGGGACAGGGAATCCCTCTATGGCTACACCTTC
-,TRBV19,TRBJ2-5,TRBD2,CASNSGRGETQYF,TGTGCCAGCAATAGCGGGAGAGGGGAGACCCAGTACTTC
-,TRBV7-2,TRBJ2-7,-,CASSLVEGTGYEQYF,TGTGCCAGCAGCTTAGTAGAGGGCACCGGGTACGAGCAGTACTTC
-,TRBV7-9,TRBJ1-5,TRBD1,CASSPTQTGTQPQHF,TGTGCCAGCAGCCCAACACAGACAGGGACCCAGCCCCAGCATTTT
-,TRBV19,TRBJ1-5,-,CASRPGSTGNQPQHF,TGTGCCAGTAGACCGGGATCAACTGGGAATCAGCCCCAGCATTTT
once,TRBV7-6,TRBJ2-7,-,CASSSLTSYEQYF,TGTGCCAGCAGCTCATTGACTAGCTACGAGCAGTACTTC
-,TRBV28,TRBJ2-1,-,CASRGRGGRLNEQFF,TGTGCCAGCCGTGGGCGGGGAGGACGGCTCAATGAGCAGTTCTTC
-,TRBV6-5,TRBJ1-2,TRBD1,CASSYLRGDRGNGYTF,TGTGCCAGCAGTTACCTACGAGGGGACAGAGGGAATGGCTACACCTTC
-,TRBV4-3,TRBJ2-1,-,CASSQGSGSFRNEQFF,TGCGCCAGCAGCCAGGGCTCTGGATCATTTAGGAATGAGCAGTTCTTC
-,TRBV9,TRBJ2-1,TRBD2,CASSVSGLAVYNEQFF,TGTGCCAGCAGCGTATCGGGACTAGCGGTTTACAATGAGCAGTTCTTC
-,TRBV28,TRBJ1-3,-,CASSLAVNTIYF,TGTGCCAGCAGCTTAGCGGTAAACACCATATATTTT
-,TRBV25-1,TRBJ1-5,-,CATSGGNQPQHF,TGTGCCACCTCGGGGGGCAATCAGCCCCAGCATTTT
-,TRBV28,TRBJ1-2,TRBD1,CASAPGQVGGYTF,TGTGCCAGCGCTCCCGGACAGGTCGGCGGCTACACCTTC
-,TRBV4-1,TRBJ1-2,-,CASSPDVGYGYTF,TGCGCCAGCAGCCCCGATGTCGGCTATGGCTACACCTTC
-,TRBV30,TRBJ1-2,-,CAWSVRRDSYGYTF,TGTGCCTGGAGTGTACGGCGGGATTCCTATGGCTACACCTTC
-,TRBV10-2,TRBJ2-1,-,CASSKGRSDEQFF,TGCGCCAGCAGTAAAGGGAGGAGCGATGAGCAGTTCTTC
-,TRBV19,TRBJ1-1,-,CASSIPEREEAFF,TGTGCCAGTAGTATACCCGAACGTGAGGAAGCTTTCTTT
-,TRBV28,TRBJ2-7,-,CASSPSGLTYEQYF,TGTGCCAGCAGTCCCTCGGGACTGACCTACGAGCAGTACTTC